Each of the 4 T cell receptor beta chains below was sequenced from the same sample in a study of cytomegalovirus exposure and HLA in healthy donors. Primers for the PCR totalled 60 Vbeta and 13 Jbeta. Profiling relied on immunoSEQ multiplex PCR, and the TCRdb table lists in-frame clones only, not all of them. The sample has more than 55,000 clones; 74% are singletons. The sample taken for sequencing was PBMCs. The receptors shown here come from a woman between 55 and 75 years old in good health and CMV-seropositive.

This chain links TRBV7-6 with TRBJ1-5; tentatively, D is TRBD1 (5 bases). CDR3 length equals 15 residues. The germline V and J ends were trimmed by 3 bases and 0 bases, with 9 bases remaining between them. In germline, CDR1 is SGHVS, CDR2 FNYEAQ. The CDR3 coding sequence is TGTGCCAGCAGCTTGCAGGGACTTAGCAATCAGCCCCAGCATTTT. Amino acid sequence: CASSLQGLSNQPQHF.

The chain combines TRBV6-6 with TRBJ2-7; 9 nucleotides line up with TRBD1. Germline trimming cut 0 bases from V and 3 bases from J; bases unmatched to any gene: 3. CDR1 and CDR2 from the germline V gene are MNHNY and SVGAGI (reference sequence). This CDR3 has 15 residues. CDR3 DNA: TGTGCCAGCAGTTACTCGACAGGGGGTAGCTACGAGCAGTACTTC. It encodes CASSYSTGGSYEQYF.

The chain recombines TRBV9 with TRBJ1-2; D gene uncertain. This CDR3 is 13 amino acids long. The germline CDR1 and CDR2 sequences are SGDLS and YYNGEE. Trimming removed 5 bases at V and 8 bases at J, with 16 bases between. Here the CDR3 reads CASSGLGRVGYTF. The CDR3 nucleotides are TGTGCCAGCAGTGGCCTTGGGCGGGTGGGCTACACCTTC. The variable domain in full, with the rest retrieved from reference TRBV9 and TRBJ1-2, is DSGVTQTPKHLITATGQRVTLRCSPRSGDLSVYWYQQSLDQGLQFLIQYYNGEERAKGNILERFSAQQFPDLHSELNLSSLELGDSALYFCASSGLGRVGYTFGSGTRLTVV.

Of note for this clone: Additional DNA sequences in this sample encode the identical CDR3. J is TRBJ2-7 and V is TRBV14, with 10 nucleotides matching TRBD2. J was trimmed by 0 bases and V by 4 bases; bases with no gene match: 3. The CDR3 extends over 15 amino acids. Per germline, CDR1 SGHDN and CDR2 FVKESK. The CDR3 nucleotides read TGTGCCAGCAGCCGGACTAGCGGAATCTCCTACGAGCAGTACTTC. Amino acids: CASSRTSGISYEQYF.